Shown below are 26 T cell receptor beta chains from a single sample sequenced in a study of identical twins. TCRdb re-called the 5' RACE reads through MiXCR, storing one row per CDR3 protein. This sample has around 1.7 million distinct CDR3 sequences, with about 32% found just once. The sample was cord blood. The receptors originated from a newborn girl in good health.

The rearrangement joins TRBV19 to TRBJ2-1; 7 bases are a match to TRBD1. Trimming removed 3 bases from V and 7 bases from J; junction bases left unmatched: 3. The CDR3 runs 13 residues. Germline V lookup: CDR1 LNHDA, CDR2 SQIVND (reference sequence). CDR3 sequence (DNA): TGTGCCAGTAGTATGAGGGGGCGGAATGAGCAGTTCTTC. Protein product: CASSMRGRNEQFF.

V is TRBV4-1 and J is TRBJ2-2; 8 bases map to TRBD2. J lost 7 bases, V lost 3 bases, and 7 bases had no gene match. Germline-derived CDR1 and CDR2 are MGHRA and YSYEKL. This CDR3 has 15 amino acids. CDR3 in amino acids: CASSHGLAVLGELFF. CDR3 in DNA: TGCGCCAGCAGCCACGGACTAGCAGTGCTCGGGGAGCTGTTTTTT.

The rearrangement joins TRBV20-1 to TRBJ2-7, with 10 bases lining up with TRBD1. The CDR3 runs 15 residues. The ends lost 1 base at V and 5 bases at J; junction bases unmatched: 8. Germline CDR1 is DFQATT and CDR2 is SNEGSKA (reference sequence). CDR3 sequence: CSARAPTGGWNEQYF. The CDR3 coding sequence is TGCAGTGCTAGAGCACCGACAGGGGGCTGGAACGAGCAGTACTTC.

V usage is TRBV6-5 and J usage is TRBJ2-7, with TRBD2 matching over 7 bases. The J segment lost 3 bases and the V segment lost 2 bases, leaving 16 bases of the junction unmatched. The CDR3 length is 18 residues. Germline V lookup: CDR1 MNHEY, CDR2 SVGAGI. CDR3 residues: CASSYSGASIGGSYEQYF. The DNA for the CDR3 is TGTGCCAGCAGTTACAGTGGCGCCTCAATAGGCGGGAGCTACGAGCAGTACTTC.

The chain is built from TRBV30 and TRBJ1-5; perhaps TRBD1 as D (5 bases). The germline CDR1 and CDR2 sequences are GTSNPN and SVGIG (reference sequence). The CDR3 is 15 residues long. The V and J ends lost 4 bases and 3 bases respectively, with 16 bases between them. The CDR3: CAWNQGNSLNQPQHF. In DNA, the CDR3 is TGTGCCTGGAATCAGGGCAATTCTCTCAATCAGCCCCAGCATTTT.

The sample holds one count of this clonotype. This chain connects TRBV20-1 to TRBJ1-5; D is ambiguous. The V end lost 3 bases, the J end lost 0 bases, and 9 bases lay between the germline ends. Germline V CDR1 and CDR2: DFQATT, SNEGSKA (reference sequence). The CDR3 extends over 14 amino acids. As DNA, the CDR3 is TGCAGTGCTAGGCGGCGGGGTAGCAATCAGCCCCAGCATTTT. Translation gives CSARRRGSNQPQHF.

The CDR3 region is CASTPLGQGQETQYF. The DNA of the CDR3 is TGTGCCAGCACTCCCCTCGGTCAGGGACAAGAGACCCAGTACTTC. The rearrangement uses TRBV12-3 or TRBV12-4 and TRBJ2-5, with D perhaps matching TRBD1 (5 bases). The CDR3 spans 15 residues. The germline V and J ends were trimmed by 7 bases and 2 bases, with 17 bases remaining between them.

This clonotype was seen many times. The chain combines TRBV10-3 with TRBJ2-7, with 8 bases lining up with TRBD2. The germline V gene has CDR1 ENHRY and CDR2 SYGVKD. The CDR3 consists of 14 residues. After removal of 3 bases from V and 6 bases from J, the junction contained 7 bases not matched to a gene. CDR3 region: CAISEVAGGLEQYF. The CDR3 bases are TGTGCCATCAGTGAAGTCGCGGGGGGCCTCGAGCAGTACTTC.

The chain combines TRBV12-3 or TRBV12-4 with TRBJ2-3; 13 nucleotides match TRBD2. V lost 6 bases to trimming and J lost 6 bases; unmatched junction nucleotides: 6. This CDR3 contains 15 residues. CDR3 region: CASRSTSGRGDTQYF. In nucleotides, the CDR3 is TGTGCCAGCAGATCCACTAGCGGGAGGGGTGATACGCAGTATTTT.

This clonotype was found a few times. V is TRBV10-3 and J is TRBJ2-7; 7 bases are shared with TRBD1. This CDR3 comprises 15 residues. Germline CDR1 is ENHRY and CDR2 is SYGVKD. Germline trimming cut 3 bases from V and 2 bases from J; bases unmatched to any gene: 7. CDR3: CAISEVTGRPYEQYF. The CDR3 DNA is TGTGCCATCAGTGAAGTGACAGGGAGACCCTACGAGCAGTACTTC.

This clonotype appeared many times. The rearrangement joins TRBV9 to TRBJ2-1; 11 nucleotides match TRBD2. Germline V gene data show CDR1 as SGDLS and CDR2 as YYNGEE. The V segment lost 4 bases and the J segment 4 bases; nucleotides outside the gene matches: 10. The CDR3 is 17 amino acids. CDR3 coding DNA: TGTGCCAGCAGCTTAACCAAGACTAGCGGGACTTACAATGAGCAGTTCTTC. It translates to CASSLTKTSGTYNEQFF.

Note on this clonotype: One end of the junction varies from germline; a read error may be responsible. The chain recombines TRBV11-2 with TRBJ1-2; D uncertain. The CDR3 runs 12 residues. Looked up from germline, CDR1 is SGHAT and CDR2 is FQNNGV. CDR3 sequence (DNA): TGTGCCGGCAGCTTAGTAGCGTCGGGCTACACCTTC. Its translation is CAGSLVASGYTF.

This clonotype was detected ten times or more. The gene calls are TRBV25-1 and TRBJ1-6; maybe TRBD1 (5 bases). The V end lost 2 bases, the J end lost 4 bases, and 6 bases lay between the germline ends. The CDR3 consists of 14 residues. Germline CDR1 reads MGHDK; CDR2 reads SYGVNS. The CDR3 DNA is TGTGCCAGCAGTGAAGGACAATATAATTCACCCCTCCACTTT. Its protein is CASSEGQYNSPLHF.

This clonotype was seen a few times. J is TRBJ2-1 and V is TRBV28; no clear D. From germline, CDR1 is MDHEN and CDR2 SYDVKM. This CDR3 region has 14 residues. V lost 2 bases to trimming and J lost 4 bases, with 9 bases between them. The CDR3 DNA is TGTGCCAGCAGTTTAGAAGTCGTTTACAATGAGCAGTTCTTC. Translating it yields CASSLEVVYNEQFF.

The V and J genes are TRBV28 and TRBJ2-7; D call uncertain. V lost 1 base and J lost 1, with 14 bases in between. CDR1 is MDHEN and CDR2 is SYDVKM in the germline V gene. CDR3 size: 16 residues. CDR3 DNA: TGTGCCAGCAGTTTATATCCCCAAATCCCTTCCTACGAGCAGTACTTC. This codes for CASSLYPQIPSYEQYF.

This clonotype was seen a handful of times. The rearrangement links TRBV10-3 to TRBJ1-1; D is unclear. The ends were cut back, 0 bases at V and 2 bases at J, with 13 bases in the middle. Germline values: CDR1 ENHRY, CDR2 SYGVKD. The CDR3 has 16 amino acids. This CDR3 reads CAISESDRKVNTEAFF. The CDR3 region has the DNA TGTGCCATCAGTGAGTCGGATCGTAAGGTAAACACTGAAGCTTTCTTT.

The rearrangement uses TRBV7-6 and TRBJ1-4; no clear D gene. Between the trimmed V and J ends, which lost 1 base and 4 bases, there was a span of 10 bases. From germline, CDR1 is SGHVS and CDR2 FNYEAQ. The CDR3 runs to 15 residues. The CDR3 spells CASSLGRSFNEKLFF. Here the CDR3 DNA reads TGTGCCAGCAGCTTAGGGCGCAGTTTTAATGAAAAACTGTTTTTT.

The chain uses TRBV28 and TRBJ2-3; the match to TRBD2 covers 10 bases. This CDR3 has 18 residues. V lost 7 bases, J lost 1 base, and 14 bases stayed unmatched. Germline V gene lookup returns CDR1 MDHEN and CDR2 SYDVKM. CDR3 DNA: TGTGCCAGCACTTCTAGCGGGAGAATGGGGGGCGGCACAGATACGCAGTATTTT. Its translation is CASTSSGRMGGGTDTQYF.

On this clonotype itself: At one end, the junction sequence differs from germline, possibly due to a read error. The rearrangement uses TRBV25-1 and TRBJ2-2; 8 nucleotides match TRBD1. There are 17 residues in the CDR3. CDR1 and CDR2 from the germline V gene are MGHDK and SYGVNS. CDR3: CASSEYGTGRNTGERFF. Written as DNA, the CDR3 is TGTGCCAGCAGTGAATACGGGACAGGACGTAACACCGGGGAGCGGTTTTTT.

This clonotype came up a few times. This chain connects TRBV5-1 to TRBJ2-5; the match to TRBD1 covers 11 bases. The CDR3 has 16 residues. Per germline, CDR1 SGHRS and CDR2 YFSETQ. V trimming: 4 bases; J trimming: 2 bases; junction bases outside the gene matches: 7. The CDR3 coding sequence is TGCGCCAGCAGCGCCGGACAGGGGGCTTATCAAGAGACCCAGTACTTC. As protein: CASSAGQGAYQETQYF.

V and J are TRBV20-1 and TRBJ2-7, with TRBD2 matching 7 bases. Germline V lookup: CDR1 DFQATT, CDR2 SNEGSKA (reference sequence). This CDR3 region has 15 residues. J lost 0 bases, V lost 6 bases, and 11 bases had no gene match. This CDR3 reads CSAFVLGRASYEQYF. The CDR3 DNA follows: TGCAGTGCCTTTGTCTTAGGGAGGGCCTCCTACGAGCAGTACTTC.

The chain combines TRBV27 with TRBJ2-1, with 8 bases identical to TRBD1. After removal of 5 bases from V and 6 bases from J, the junction contained 9 bases not matched to a gene. The germline gives CDR1 MNHEY, CDR2 SMNVEV (reference sequence). The CDR3 runs 15 residues. This CDR3 is CASSPPGQAFNEQFF. The CDR3 nucleotides are TGTGCCAGCAGTCCCCCGGGACAGGCCTTCAATGAGCAGTTCTTC.

V and J are TRBV10-3 and TRBJ1-2; D might be TRBD1 (6 bases). V was clipped by 5 bases and J by 9 bases, with 16 bases between them. The CDR3 has 13 amino acids. Per the germline V gene, CDR1 is ENHRY and CDR2 is SYGVKD. The DNA of the CDR3 is TGTGCCATCAGTCAGGCAGGGGACTTGAGCTACACCTTC. Residues: CAISQAGDLSYTF.

The rearrangement uses TRBV19 and TRBJ2-7; D is unresolved. V was pared by 2 bases and J by 2 bases, with 7 bases between. The CDR3 is made up of 13 amino acids. Per germline, CDR1 LNHDA and CDR2 SQIVND (reference sequence). The CDR3 reads CASSITDTYEQYF. Written as DNA, the CDR3 is TGTGCCAGTAGTATAACAGATACCTACGAGCAGTACTTC.

The chain carries TRBV4-1 and TRBJ2-3; D gene ambiguous. Germline CDR1 is MGHRA and CDR2 is YSYEKL. The CDR3 contains 16 residues. V lost 3 bases and J lost 0, with 13 bases in between. CDR3 DNA sequence: TGCGCCAGCAGCCATCCCTTCTATCCCAGCACAGATACGCAGTATTTT. It encodes CASSHPFYPSTDTQYF.

This clonotype turned up a few times. V is TRBV27 and J is TRBJ1-1; no clear D. The CDR3 loop spans 15 amino acids. Germline CDR1 reads MNHEY; CDR2 reads SMNVEV (reference sequence). V was trimmed by 4 bases and J by 11 bases, leaving 23 bases between them. The CDR3 reads CASSSLGKIYPRAFF. DNA for the CDR3: TGTGCCAGCAGTTCCCTTGGGAAAATTTACCCGAGGGCTTTCTTT.